This T cell receptor (beta chain) derives from a study of cytomegalovirus exposure and HLA in healthy donors. Overall study results and limits: The authors later linked a missense DCLRE1C variant to TCR beta V- and J-gene trimming.

A multiplex PCR was run with 60 Vbeta primers and 13 Jbeta primers. Produced via immunoSEQ multiplex PCR; TCRdb's table is partial and in-frame only. The sample records about 180,000 clones, around four fifths being singletons. This CDR3 comprises 15 residues. Germline CDR1 and CDR2: GTSNPN and SVGIG (reference sequence). With V trimmed by 4 bases and J by 12 bases, 18 bases remained unmatched. About this clone: Its antigen is unknown.

The receptor comes from a woman in her 30s in good health and CMV-seronegative. Sequenced sample: PBMCs. The V call is TRBV30, the J call TRBJ2-1; 7 bases are a match to TRBD1. The CDR3 loop is CAWNNVAGTVSRQFF. CDR3 nucleotide sequence: TGTGCCTGGAATAATGTGGCCGGGACAGTGTCTCGGCAGTTCTTC.